The sample holds many counts of the clone carrying this T cell receptor (beta chain). The antigen remains unidentified. The germline V gene encodes CDR1 MNHNS and CDR2 SASEGT. The CDR3 is 13 residues long. The germline V and J ends were trimmed by 4 bases and 5 bases, with 11 bases remaining between them. Only in-frame clones appear in the TCRdb table, and some are missing; sequencing was by immunoSEQ multiplex PCR. The data contain some 1 million clones, roughly 75% of them singletons. This entry belongs to a study of shared clonotypes between healthy human individuals. Study context: Each donor's CD4 naive and CD4 memory cells filled three plates apiece, CD8 naive two, and CD8 memory one.

Study results and limitations: Among donors, the sharing of clonotypes was expected to be influenced by sequencing depth. Generally, naive subsets came out with larger estimated richness than memory subsets. Against clonotypes common to all four donors, non-shared ones had lower generation probabilities.

This clonotype originated in a man between 18 and 35 years old in good health. The chain links TRBV6-1 to TRBJ2-5; D may correspond to TRBD1 or TRBD2 (5 bases each). Sample: memory CD4+ T cells sorted from blood. As to subset: CD45RA-negative fraction. CDR3: CASSVLWGETQYF. The CDR3 nucleotides are TGTGCCAGCAGTGTCCTCTGGGGGGAGACCCAGTACTTC.